The entry below describes one T cell receptor beta chain. This CDR3 has 14 residues. Germline V gene data show CDR1 as SGHAT and CDR2 as FQNNGV. V was pared by 6 bases and J by 9 bases, with 10 bases of the junction left unmatched. Per the study methods: Nucleated cell counts were estimated from reference gene primer amplification. Sequenced by immunoSEQ multiplex PCR; TCRdb stores in-frame clones only, minus some. The DNA gave D and trimming, while V, J and clone size come from that table. The sample includes 150,000 to 200,000 clones, 75% to 85% of them seen just once. This record comes from a study of blood T cell repertoires in COVID-19. Study summary: T cells, B-cell-depleted T cells, or PBMCs provided the cDNA or gDNA that served as material.

The receptor comes from a human donor in a cohort sampled during active COVID-19. The J gene is TRBJ2-2, the V gene TRBV11-2; TRBD2 aligns across 7 bases. The material sequenced was peripheral blood. The CDR3 nucleotides are TGTGCCAGCAGAAGGACTAGGAGCGACTGGGAGCTGTTTTTT. Translation gives CASRRTRSDWELFF.